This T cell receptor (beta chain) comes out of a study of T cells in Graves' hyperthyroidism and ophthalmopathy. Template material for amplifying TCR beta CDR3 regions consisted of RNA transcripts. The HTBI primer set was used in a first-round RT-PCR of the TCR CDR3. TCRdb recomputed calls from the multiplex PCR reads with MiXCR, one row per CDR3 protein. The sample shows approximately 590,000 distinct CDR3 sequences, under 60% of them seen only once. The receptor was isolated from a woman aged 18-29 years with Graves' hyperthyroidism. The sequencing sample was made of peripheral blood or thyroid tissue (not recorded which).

CDR3 in DNA: TGTGCCAGCAGCCAAGATCCCGGTACCGGGGAGCTGTTTTTT. Its translation: CASSQDPGTGELFF. The V gene is TRBV7-3, the J gene TRBJ2-2; D remains unclear. V gave up 5 bases and J gave up 5 bases, with 12 bases separating them. Germline V gene data show CDR1 as SGHTA and CDR2 as FQGTGA. This CDR3 contains 14 residues.